This T cell receptor (beta chain) was captured in a study of blood T cells in healthy people across ages. Study observations and caveats: PBMCs that were unsorted prevented a conclusive naive versus antigen-experienced comparison. Long-lived donors carried more naive CD4+ cells and greater diversity than aged donors.

The use of a sample-barcoded 5' primer and a J-beta primer mix characterized a second PCR of about 6 to 12 cycles. Every cDNA was tagged by a template-switch adaptor with 12 random nucleotides. Every individual sample yielded 2.5 million or more paired-end reads (each containing CDR3). TCRdb recomputed calls from the 5' RACE reads with MiXCR, one row per CDR3 protein. The data show 910,000 or so distinct CDR3 sequences, roughly 51% seen once. This clonotype has a handful of counts. What it binds is unknown. The receptor comes from a woman aged 55 to 70 in good health. The sample taken for sequencing was blood.

This chain's CDR3 is CAIRDPPSSKPYEQYF. The CDR3 DNA follows: TGTGCCATCAGAGACCCCCCGTCTAGCAAACCCTACGAGCAGTACTTC. This chain joins TRBV10-3 and TRBJ2-7, with D possibly being TRBD2 (5 bases). The germline V gene has CDR1 ENHRY and CDR2 SYGVKD. This CDR3 spans 16 amino acids. V was cut by 6 bases and J by 2 bases, with 20 bases left in between.